This paragraph covers one TCR beta chain sequence. Only a few counts were recorded for this clonotype. Its antigen is currently not known. One base away there is no much larger clone; base qualities are not given. These data originate in a study of CD8 T cells in Susac syndrome (dated by TCRdb to the late 2010s). Background for the entire study: Among the Susac syndrome patients who were sequenced, clinically active disease was present in six and clinical remission was observed in fewer than ten. Repertoire sequencing was used to test whether CD8+ T cell activation and differentiation in Susac syndrome was antigen driven. At the time of blood withdrawal, Susac syndrome patients were either therapy-naive, taking corticosteroids (with some also receiving IVIg), or on IVIg alone. What the study reported, not specific to this receptor: No clonal expansion was detected in the CD4+ T cell repertoire of Susac syndrome patients. The TCR sequencing and HLA analysis was acknowledged to have included a relatively small number of individuals.

The germline V gene encodes CDR1 DFQATT and CDR2 SNEGSKA (reference sequence). V is clipped by 3 bases and J by 2 bases, and the sequence between their germline boundaries is 11 bases long. The CDR3 goes from the cysteine to the phenylalanine over 13 residues. Only CDR3 DNA is held: 39 bases, read in frame from base 1. Peripheral blood CD8+ and CD4+ T cells from healthy donors, Susac syndrome patients and multiple sclerosis patients were profiled by high-throughput TCR beta sequencing. Recently defined diagnostic criteria for definite or probable disease were met by the Susac syndrome patients. Bulk CD8+ and CD4+ T cells were purified magnetically by negative isolation, whereas CD8+ TEMRA cells were enriched by FACS. Blood was drawn into EDTA tubes, processed within 24 hours, and PBMCs were isolated by density gradient centrifugation. PBMCs intended for TCR sequencing were cryopreserved in liquid nitrogen and were subsequently thawed in a 37 degrees C water bath. The sorted or isolated CD4+, CD8+ and CD8+ TEMRA cells reached a purity of at least 90%.

RNA was extracted using the RNeasy kit, and roughly 0.5 to 1 microgram was reverse transcribed with random hexamers. TCR beta CDR3 regions were amplified with the immunoSEQ multiplex PCR assay covering 54 Vbeta and 13 Jbeta segments. To correct PCR amplification bias, a synthetic template baseline was used for both primer optimization and computational correction. The source study handled its data this way. Reads were annotated to V, D and J genes according to IMGT and were analyzed with immunoSEQ Analyzer, with only productive sequences retained. To calculate clonality, Shannon entropy was normalized by log2 of the number of productive unique sequences and then subtracted from one. For each patient and control, public and private clones were evaluated within the 100 most prevalent clones. Clones were defined as Susac-specific when absent from the healthy and MS cohorts, from approximately 1,100 published viral clones and from other ImmuneACCESS disease sequences. TCRdb reprocessed the public reads (quality trimming at Q25 with fastp, clone calling with MiXCR) and kept in-frame beta chains. CDR3 protein sequences are deduplicated, and each keeps its most common genes and DNA. Clone size and V and J calls follow TCRdb, not the original study. In all, the sample holds hundreds of thousands of distinct CDR3 sequences, and 94% of those were seen once. The top ten constitute about 0.14% of the sample.

The chain couples TRBV20-1 to TRBJ2-7, with no confidently assigned D gene. Sequences were obtained from CD4+ T cells from PBMCs. The receptor was derived from a human donor with Susac syndrome. The CDR3 here reads CSASAIATYEQYF. The DNA reads as follows: TGCAGTGCTAGCGCTATCGCTACCTACGAGCAGTACTTC.